This T cell receptor beta chain originates from a study of shared clonotypes between healthy human individuals. Here immunoSEQ multiplex PCR was the method, and the copy in TCRdb shows in-frame clones only, minus some. The table lists some 2.3 million clones, approximately 95% of them singletons. V was pared by 5 bases and J by 4 bases, with 14 bases of the junction left unmatched. The CDR3 spans 18 residues. Germline-derived CDR1 and CDR2 are SGHTA and FQGNSA. The sequence derives from a man between 18 and 35 years old in good health. Some clones in this sample may be carry-over from other donors' samples. The sequenced material came from naive CD4+ T cells from PBMCs. Subset given: CD45RA+ positively selected. This chain uses TRBV7-2 with TRBJ2-1; 10 bases map to TRBD2. In nucleotides, the CDR3 is TGTGCCAGCAGCCCAGCCTGGACCAGCGGGAGGGAATACAATGAGCAGTTCTTC. Amino acid sequence: CASSPAWTSGREYNEQFF.